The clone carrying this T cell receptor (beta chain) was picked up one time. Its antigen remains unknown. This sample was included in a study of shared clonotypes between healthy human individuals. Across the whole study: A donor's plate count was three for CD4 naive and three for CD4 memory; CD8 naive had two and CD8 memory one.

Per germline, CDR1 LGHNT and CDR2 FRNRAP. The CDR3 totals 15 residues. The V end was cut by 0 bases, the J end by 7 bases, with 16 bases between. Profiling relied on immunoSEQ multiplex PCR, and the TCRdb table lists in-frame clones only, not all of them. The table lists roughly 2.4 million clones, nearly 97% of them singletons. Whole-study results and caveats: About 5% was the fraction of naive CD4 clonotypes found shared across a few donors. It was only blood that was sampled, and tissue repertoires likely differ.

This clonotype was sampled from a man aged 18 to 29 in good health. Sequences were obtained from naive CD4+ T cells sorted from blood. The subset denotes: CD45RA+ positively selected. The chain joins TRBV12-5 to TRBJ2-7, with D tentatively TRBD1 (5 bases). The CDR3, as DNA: TGTGCTAGTGGTTTGGTGGCAGGGAAGAGTCAGGAGCAGTACTTC. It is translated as CASGLVAGKSQEQYF. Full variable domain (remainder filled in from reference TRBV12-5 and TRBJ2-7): DARVTQTPRHKVTEMGQEVTMRCQPILGHNTVFWYRQTMMQGLELLAYFRNRAPLDDSGMPKDRFSAEMPDATLATLKIQPSEPRDSAVYFCASGLVAGKSQEQYFGPGTRLTVT.